The 18 T cell receptor beta chains below all came from one sample that was sequenced in a study of T cells in Graves' hyperthyroidism and ophthalmopathy. The investigators amplified TCR beta CDR3 regions from RNA transcripts. First-round RT-PCR of the TCR CDR3 relied on the HTBI primer set. TCRdb re-called the multiplex PCR reads through MiXCR, storing one row per CDR3 protein. The data show roughly 710,000 distinct CDR3 sequences, 35% seen once. Input material: blood. The source of these receptors is a woman in her thirties or forties with Graves' hyperthyroidism.

The rearrangement joins TRBV7-7 to TRBJ1-6; TRBD1 agrees at 8 bases. This CDR3 comprises 13 residues. The germline V gene has CDR1 SSHAT and CDR2 FNYEAQ (reference sequence). DNA for the CDR3: TGTGCTGGCAGCATGGACAGGGCTTCACCCCTCCACTTT. As protein: CAGSMDRASPLHF. Filled out from reference TRBV7-7 and TRBJ1-6, the complete variable domain reads GAGVSQSPRYKVTKRGQDVTLRCDPISSHATLYWYQQALGQGPEFLTYFNYEAQPDKSGLPSDRFSAERPEGSISTLTIQRTEQRDSAMYRCAGSMDRASPLHFGNGTRLTVT.

The sample holds a few counts of this clonotype. The gene calls are TRBV19 and TRBJ1-5; 8 bases map to TRBD1. The CDR3 loop spans 15 amino acids. With V trimmed by 7 bases and J by 4 bases, 9 bases remained unmatched. CDR1 is LNHDA and CDR2 is SQIVND in the germline V gene (reference sequence). The CDR3, as DNA: TGTGCCAGTAACCCAGGGACAGGTGATAATCAGCCCCAGCATTTT. The encoded protein is CASNPGTGDNQPQHF. Variable domain in full (rest from reference TRBV19 and TRBJ1-5): DGGITQSPKYLFRKEGQNVTLSCEQNLNHDAMYWYRQDPGQGLRLIYYSQIVNDFQKGDIAEGYSVSREKKESFPLTVTSAQKNPTAFYLCASNPGTGDNQPQHFGDGTRLSIL.

This chain connects TRBV7-2 to TRBJ2-3; a possible D gene is TRBD2 (6 bases). Germline CDR1 SGHTA, CDR2 FQGNSA. The CDR3 is 14 residues long. V lost 4 bases, J lost 5 bases, and 13 bases lay in between. The CDR3 sequence is CASSSGLSGDTQYF. For the CDR3, the DNA is TGTGCCAGCAGCTCGGGACTTTCAGGAGATACGCAGTATTTT. The entire variable domain, with the rest obtained from reference TRBV7-2 and TRBJ2-3, is as follows: GAGVSQSPSNKVTEKGKDVELRCDPISGHTALYWYRQSLGQGLEFLIYFQGNSAPDKSGLPSDRFSAERTGGSVSTLTIQRTQQEDSAVYLCASSSGLSGDTQYFGPGTRLTVL.

This clonotype was observed at least ten times. The rearrangement uses TRBV19 and TRBJ2-5; D may be TRBD2 (5 bases). CDR1 LNHDA and CDR2 SQIVND come from the germline V gene (reference sequence). V shed 4 bases and J shed 2 bases, with 8 bases lying between them. The CDR3 runs 13 residues. The CDR3 sequence is CASSTDYQETQYF. CDR3 bases: TGTGCCAGTAGTACCGACTATCAAGAGACCCAGTACTTC. Full variable domain (missing parts from reference TRBV19 and TRBJ2-5): DGGITQSPKYLFRKEGQNVTLSCEQNLNHDAMYWYRQDPGQGLRLIYYSQIVNDFQKGDIAEGYSVSREKKESFPLTVTSAQKNPTAFYLCASSTDYQETQYFGPGTRLLVL.

Remarks on this clonotype: A much bigger clone sits one base away, suggesting this may be a read error. This CDR3 fails to terminate in the conserved phenylalanine or tryptophan, so it likely reflects a read error. This chain joins TRBV19 and TRBJ1-1; perhaps TRBD1 as D (6 bases). Germline V gene lookup returns CDR1 LNHDA and CDR2 SQIVND (reference sequence). The CDR3 is 15 residues long. V was cut by 10 bases and J by 4 bases, with 22 bases left in between. The CDR3 reads CATGELRGGSTEAFS. The CDR3 DNA reads TGTGCCACCGGAGAACTCAGGGGCGGGAGCACTGAAGCTTTCTCT.

This clonotype was seen only a few times. V is TRBV14 and J is TRBJ1-2; the D gene is possibly TRBD1 (6 bases). Germline assignment: CDR1 SGHDN and CDR2 FVKESK. V lost 4 bases and J 1 base, leaving 22 bases between the germline ends. The CDR3 runs to 18 residues. Here the CDR3 reads CASSRHTPQGLINYGYTF. In nucleotides, the CDR3 is TGTGCCAGCAGCCGCCACACGCCACAGGGCCTAATTAACTATGGCTACACCTTC.

This clonotype has a handful of counts. This chain uses TRBV19 with TRBJ1-2, with 11 bases identical to TRBD1. Germline V gene data show CDR1 as LNHDA and CDR2 as SQIVND (reference sequence). The trim removed 5 bases at V and 0 bases at J, leaving 8 bases unmatched. The CDR3 has 17 amino acids. Written as DNA, the CDR3 is TGTGCCAGTAGTTACAAGGGGACAGGGGGATCTAACTATGGCTACACCTTC. Its protein product is CASSYKGTGGSNYGYTF.

There are many counts of this clonotype. The V gene is TRBV19, the J gene TRBJ2-5; a weak D match, TRBD2 (5 bases). CDR1 is LNHDA, CDR2 SQIVND, per germline (reference sequence). The V end lost 0 bases, the J end lost 5 bases, and 7 bases lay between the germline ends. The CDR3 spans 13 residues. CDR3 bases: TGTGCCAGTAGTATAGACCGGGATGAGACCCAGTACTTC. Protein: CASSIDRDETQYF.

Of note for this clonotype: Its ends do not fully match the called genes, so a read error is possible. The chain is built from TRBV7-9 and TRBJ2-7; D possibly corresponds to TRBD1 (5 bases). This CDR3 has 13 residues. The germline CDR1 and CDR2 sequences are SEHNR and FQNEAQ (reference sequence). The CDR3 bases are TGTGCCAGCAGCCAGTATCAGGGTTACGAGCAGCACTTC. Protein product: CASSQYQGYEQHF.

This clonotype was seen a handful of times. The chain joins TRBV4-3 to TRBJ1-2; D gene unclear. V was trimmed by 4 bases and J by 2 bases, leaving 14 bases between them. Germline V gene data show CDR1 as LGHNA and CDR2 as YSLEER. The length of the CDR3 is 15 residues. The CDR3: CASSRTGKGNYGYTF. The CDR3 DNA is TGCGCCAGCAGCCGGACCGGGAAAGGGAACTATGGCTACACCTTC.

This clonotype was detected many times. The chain joins TRBV7-8 to TRBJ1-5; D possibly corresponds to TRBD1 (5 bases). This CDR3 spans 15 amino acids. V lost 5 bases and J lost 0, with 11 bases in between. The germline gives CDR1 SGHVS, CDR2 FQNEAQ. As DNA, the CDR3 is TGTGCCAGCAGCATGACAGTTTATAGCAATCAGCCCCAGCATTTT. Translated: CASSMTVYSNQPQHF.

The chain uses TRBV7-2 and TRBJ1-2; TRBD1 matches 7 bases. Per the germline V gene, CDR1 is SGHTA and CDR2 is FQGNSA. CDR3 size: 15 residues. Trimming cost V 0 bases and J 4 bases; bases outside gene matches: 5. CDR3 bases: TGTGCCAGCAGCTTAGCGCTGGCAGGGGGCTATGGCTACACCTTC. It yields the protein CASSLALAGGYGYTF. Complete variable domain (other parts from reference TRBV7-2 and TRBJ1-2): GAGVSQSPSNKVTEKGKDVELRCDPISGHTALYWYRQSLGQGLEFLIYFQGNSAPDKSGLPSDRFSAERTGGSVSTLTIQRTQQEDSAVYLCASSLALAGGYGYTFGSGTRLTVV.

The chain couples TRBV9 to TRBJ1-1; D unclear. CDR1 is SGDLS, CDR2 YYNGEE, per germline. CDR3 size: 16 residues. V was clipped by 4 bases and J by 10 bases, with 26 bases between them. CDR3 sequence (DNA): TGTGCCAGCAGCCCATTCACCAGGATCGCCGGCCCTGGAGCTTTCTTT. Translating gives CASSPFTRIAGPGAFF.

V usage is TRBV28 and J usage is TRBJ2-7, with 7 bases lining up with TRBD1. The CDR3 is 14 residues long. Germline-derived CDR1 and CDR2 are MDHEN and SYDVKM. Trimming took 5 bases from V and 9 from J; bases not matched to a gene: 13. The CDR3 nucleotides read TGTGCCAGCAGTCCGGGACAGAACCCCAGTTGGCAGTACTTC. Protein: CASSPGQNPSWQYF.

A few counts support this clonotype. The chain couples TRBV4-2 to TRBJ1-1, with a possible D match to TRBD1 (5 bases). The CDR3 covers 16 residues. V lost 4 bases and J lost 4, with 19 bases in between. The germline V gene has CDR1 LGHNA and CDR2 YNFKEQ. As DNA, the CDR3 is TGTGCCAGCAGCCCCCTTGGGCAGGGCAGGACCACTGAAGCTTTCTTT. Translation gives CASSPLGQGRTTEAFF.

The J gene is TRBJ1-5, the V gene TRBV19; a possible D gene is TRBD1 (5 bases). The CDR3 is 14 amino acids. The V and J ends lost 8 bases and 2 bases respectively, with 13 bases between them. Germline V CDR1 and CDR2: LNHDA, SQIVND (reference sequence). The CDR3 reads CASGVTAGNQPQHF. CDR3 bases: TGTGCCAGTGGTGTGACAGCTGGCAATCAGCCCCAGCATTTT.

On this clonotype: This likely traces to a read error, being one base from a far larger clone. The chain recombines TRBV12-3 or TRBV12-4 with TRBJ1-4; possible D gene TRBD1, 6 bases. The ends were cut back, 5 bases at V and 0 bases at J, with 10 bases in the middle. This CDR3 has 15 amino acids. CDR3 DNA: TGTGCCAGCAGTCTTCCAGGGGCAACTAATGAAAAACTGTTTTTT. Its translation: CASSLPGATNEKLFF.

At least ten counts were recorded for this clonotype. The chain joins TRBV19 to TRBJ1-2; D is unclear. Per the germline V gene, CDR1 is LNHDA and CDR2 is SQIVND (reference sequence). Trimming shortened V by 5 bases and J by 2 bases, and 18 bases separated the two germline ends. The CDR3 totals 16 residues. This chain's CDR3 is CASSSPYSPQNYGYTF. The CDR3 nucleotides read TGTGCCAGTAGTTCGCCTTATTCTCCCCAAAACTATGGCTACACCTTC.